This section outlines one T cell receptor (beta chain) sequence together with its context. Genomic DNA templated the TCR beta VDJ and CDR3 profiling. Via MiXCR, TCRdb re-called the reads, giving one row per CDR3 protein. The repertoire holds approximately 300,000 distinct CDR3 sequences, with under 60% as singletons. This sample is part of a study of CD8+CD57+ T cells in acquired aplastic anemia. All patients picked for sequencing had shown, by flow cytometry, an expansion of CD8+CD57+ cells. The sequenced material came from sorted CD4+, CD8+, or CD8+CD57+ T cells (not recorded which) from PBMCs. The sequence was collected from a human donor with aplastic anemia.

CDR3 loop: CSARVGTGNTDTQYF. CDR3 in DNA: TGCAGTGCTAGAGTCGGGACAGGCAACACAGATACGCAGTATTTT. The chain carries TRBV20-1 and TRBJ2-3; TRBD1 matches 8 bases. The CDR3 consists of 15 residues. In germline, CDR1 is DFQATT, CDR2 SNEGSKA (reference sequence). The V gene end was trimmed by 1 base and the J gene end by 2 bases; junction bases not matched to a gene: 5.